The clone carrying this TCR beta chain was seen a few times. Its antigen is still unknown. This specimen belongs to a study of T-cell memory formation after mild COVID-19. MiXCR, applied by TCRdb to the 5' RACE reads, yields one record per CDR3 protein. The sample consists of around 110,000 distinct CDR3 sequences, around 12% of them appearing once. Germline CDR1 is SQVTM and CDR2 is ANQGSEA. V was cut by 0 bases and J by 6 bases, with 5 bases left in between. The CDR3 totals 12 residues. Study-level points and caveats: Pre-infection memory contained some responding clones, which suggested that cross-reactive memory had joined.

This TCR was sampled from an adult woman who had mild COVID-19 (a few samples of this study predate the infection). Cell type and time point are not known. The V gene is TRBV29-1, the J gene TRBJ2-2, with D unresolved. The specimen was PBMCs or a T cell subset sorted from them (not recorded which). The DNA for the CDR3 is TGCAGCGTTGAAGATCGCGCCGGGGAGCTGTTTTTT. Translated, it gives CSVEDRAGELFF.